This is a list of T cell receptor beta chains from one sample in a study of blood T cell repertoires in COVID-19. Method: immunoSEQ multiplex PCR; TCRdb's copy keeps in-frame clones and lacks some. The data hold about 120,000 clones, with around 90% observed a single time. Input material: peripheral blood. The receptors here all came from a woman aged 50 to 65 with acute or convalescent COVID-19. Both conserved end residues are part of each CDR3. The D gene is left open where the match is weak. Clone size is stated in some rows and not others, as once, few, many or a class when expanded.

j_call cdr3_length clone_size v_call d_call cdr3_aa cdr3_nt
TRBJ2-1 11 - TRBV28 - CASSLRGEQFF TGTGCCAGCAGTTTAAGGGGAGAGCAGTTCTTC
TRBJ2-5 14 - TRBV18 - CASSPPQTQETQYF TGTGCCAGCTCACCGCCACAGACCCAAGAGACCCAGTACTTC
TRBJ2-7 14 - TRBV27 - CASSLQWGLAEQYF TGTGCCAGCAGTCTTCAGTGGGGCCTTGCCGAGCAGTACTTC
TRBJ2-2 15 - TRBV2 - CASKGGTTNTGELFF TGTGCCAGCAAGGGGGGGACAACGAACACCGGGGAGCTGTTTTTT
TRBJ1-1 14 - TRBV28 TRBD1 CASSPGQVNTEAFF TGTGCCAGCAGCCCGGGACAGGTGAACACTGAAGCTTTCTTT
TRBJ1-1 13 - TRBV19 - CASSRGRHTEAFF TGTGCCAGTAGCAGGGGAAGGCACACTGAAGCTTTCTTT
TRBJ2-7 15 - TRBV24-1 TRBD2 CATSALTSGAYEQYF TGTGCCACCAGTGCCCTGACTAGCGGGGCCTACGAGCAGTACTTC
TRBJ2-4 17 - TRBV3-1/TRBV3-2 TRBD2 CASSQDRLAGVKNIQYF TGTGCCAGCAGCCAAGATAGGCTAGCGGGAGTCAAAAACATTCAGTACTTC
TRBJ1-1 13 - TRBV29-1 TRBD1 CSVATTGGLRAFF TGCAGCGTAGCTACCACAGGGGGACTTCGTGCTTTCTTT
TRBJ2-7 13 - TRBV27 - CASRDSGRIEQYF TGTGCCAGTCGGGACTCCGGCCGTATCGAGCAGTACTTC
TRBJ1-1 15 - TRBV18 - CASSPPAGAGTEAFF TGTGCCAGCTCACCGCCGGCAGGGGCGGGCACTGAAGCTTTCTTT
TRBJ2-1 14 - TRBV28 TRBD2 CASSGAGDLDEQFF TGTGCCAGCAGCGGAGCGGGAGATCTCGATGAGCAGTTCTTC
TRBJ2-3 14 once TRBV9 - CASSLQASTDTQYF TGTGCCAGCAGCCTCCAAGCCAGCACAGATACGCAGTATTTT
TRBJ1-1 14 - TRBV5-1 - CASKGVGRNTEAFF TGCGCCAGCAAGGGGGTAGGTAGGAACACTGAAGCTTTCTTT
TRBJ1-1 15 - TRBV7-6 - CASSLGASANTEAFF TGTGCCAGCAGCTTAGGTGCCAGCGCGAACACTGAAGCTTTCTTT
TRBJ2-1 14 - TRBV6-5 - CASSYGFERNEQFF TGTGCCAGCAGTTACGGCTTTGAACGAAATGAGCAGTTCTTC
TRBJ1-1 13 - TRBV10-3 TRBD1 CAISGQEGTEAFF TGTGCCATCAGCGGACAGGAGGGCACTGAAGCTTTCTTT
TRBJ2-7 16 - TRBV5-6 TRBD2 CASSPPGLAGASEQYF TGTGCCAGCAGCCCACCTGGACTAGCGGGGGCCTCGGAGCAGTACTTC
TRBJ2-3 11 - TRBV11-2 - CASSHTDTQYF TGTGCCAGCAGCCATACAGATACGCAGTATTTT
TRBJ1-5 11 - TRBV6-6 - CASSTGGPQHF TGTGCCAGCAGCACCGGGGGGCCCCAGCATTTT
TRBJ1-4 14 once TRBV27 - CASSYGVRGEKLFF TGTGCCAGCAGTTATGGGGTGCGGGGGGAAAAACTGTTTTTT
TRBJ2-3 14 - TRBV6-5 TRBD2 CASRKTSGTDTQYF TGTGCCAGCAGGAAAACTAGCGGCACAGATACGCAGTATTTT
TRBJ1-1 12 once TRBV28 - CASSFVRTEAFF TGTGCCAGCAGTTTCGTTCGGACTGAAGCTTTCTTT
TRBJ2-2 15 few TRBV27 - CASSLWATNTGELFF TGTGCCAGCAGTTTATGGGCAACGAACACCGGGGAGCTGTTTTTT
TRBJ2-1 11 once TRBV7-2 - CASSLHNEQFF TGTGCCAGCAGCTTACATAATGAGCAGTTCTTC
TRBJ2-7 14 - TRBV30 - CAWSAPGPPGEQYF TGTGCCTGGAGTGCCCCCGGGCCCCCGGGAGAGCAGTACTTC
TRBJ2-1 15 few TRBV20-1 - CSASAHRPTYNEQFF TGCAGTGCTAGTGCACACCGCCCGACCTACAATGAGCAGTTCTTC
TRBJ2-3 17 - TRBV3-1/TRBV3-2 TRBD2 CASSQDGLEGSTDTQYF TGTGCCAGCAGCCAAGATGGACTAGAGGGGAGCACAGATACGCAGTATTTT
TRBJ2-5 14 - TRBV18 TRBD2 CASSPLASGETQYF TGTGCCAGCTCACCATTGGCTAGCGGAGAGACCCAGTACTTC
TRBJ2-1 17 - TRBV6-1 TRBD1 CASSDPLRDRDYNEQFF TGTGCCAGCAGTGATCCCCTCCGGGACAGGGACTACAATGAGCAGTTCTTC
TRBJ2-7 14 once TRBV28 TRBD1 CASRKGQAPYEQYF TGTGCCAGCAGGAAGGGACAGGCACCCTACGAGCAGTACTTC
TRBJ1-4 15 few TRBV27 TRBD1 CASSRGTGGLVKLFF TGTGCCAGCAGTCGGGGGACAGGGGGTTTGGTAAAACTGTTTTTT
TRBJ1-2 13 - TRBV12-3/TRBV12-4 - CASSLGGSDISLF TGTGCCAGCAGTTTAGGCGGGTCGGATATATCCCTCTTC
TRBJ2-1 14 once TRBV19 - CASSIRTSYNEQFF TGTGCCAGTAGTATAAGGACTTCTTACAATGAGCAGTTCTTC
TRBJ2-7 14 - TRBV3-1/TRBV3-2 - CASSQALTRSEQYF TGTGCCAGCAGCCAAGCCCTCACTAGGAGCGAGCAGTACTTC
TRBJ1-6 15 - TRBV6-5 TRBD1 CASSYSTGKASPLHF TGTGCCAGCAGTTACTCGACAGGGAAAGCATCACCCCTCCACTTT
TRBJ2-2 14 - TRBV19 TRBD1 CASRETGVTGELFF TGTGCCAGTCGCGAGACAGGGGTCACCGGGGAGCTGTTTTTT
TRBJ2-7 15 - TRBV28 TRBD2 CASRLSAGLAYEQYF TGTGCCAGCAGGCTCTCAGCGGGACTAGCCTACGAGCAGTACTTC
TRBJ1-2 13 - TRBV6-5 - CASSYDSSGGYTF TGTGCCAGCAGTTACGATTCCAGCGGGGGCTACACCTTC
TRBJ1-5 15 - TRBV27 - CASSSHGYSNQPQHF TGTGCCAGCAGTTCTCACGGTTATAGCAATCAGCCCCAGCATTTT
TRBJ1-4 16 - TRBV18 TRBD1 CASSPQPGTGHEKLFF TGTGCCAGCTCACCTCAACCCGGGACAGGGCACGAAAAACTGTTTTTT